This note documents a single T cell receptor (beta chain) sequence. Trimming took off 3 bases at V and 11 bases at J, with 13 bases between the two ends. The length of the CDR3 is 11 residues. CDR1 and CDR2 (germline): DFQATT, SNEGSKA (reference sequence). The table came from immunoSEQ multiplex PCR; TCRdb's copy has only in-frame clones and leaves some out. The data show fewer than 250,000 clones, with more than 75% seen just once and about 1.6% held by the top ten. The sample is drawn from a study of cytomegalovirus exposure and HLA in healthy donors. The rearrangement uses TRBV20-1 and TRBJ1-1, with D perhaps matching TRBD1 (6 bases). The sequencing sample was made of PBMCs. The origin of this receptor is a woman aged 18 to 35 in good health and CMV-seronegative. The CDR3 region has the DNA TGCAGTGCTAGCGGGGGGCGGGAGGCTTTCTTT. Translation: CSASGGREAFF.